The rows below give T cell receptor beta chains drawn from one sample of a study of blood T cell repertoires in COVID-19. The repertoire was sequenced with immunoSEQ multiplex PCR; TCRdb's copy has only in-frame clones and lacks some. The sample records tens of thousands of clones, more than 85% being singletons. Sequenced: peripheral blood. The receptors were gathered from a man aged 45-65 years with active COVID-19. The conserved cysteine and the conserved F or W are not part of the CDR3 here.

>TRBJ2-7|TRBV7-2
ASSRQGDRNEQY
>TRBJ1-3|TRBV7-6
ASSPQTARSGNTIY
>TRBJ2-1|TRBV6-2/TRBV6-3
ASSKLETRDRNNEQF
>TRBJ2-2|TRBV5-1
ASSLAAGQGREELF
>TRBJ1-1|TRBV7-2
ASSLAGAGGTKNTEAF
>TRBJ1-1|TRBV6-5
ASSYRGGEAF
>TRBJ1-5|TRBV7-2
ASSVGVNSNQPQH
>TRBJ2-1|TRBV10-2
ASKGTSGRASLNEQF
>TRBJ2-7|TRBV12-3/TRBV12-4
ASRRGPYEQY
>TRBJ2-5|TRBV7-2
ASSYTGGVQETQY
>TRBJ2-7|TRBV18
ASSLDYIVGEQY
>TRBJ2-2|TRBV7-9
ASTRGPGELF
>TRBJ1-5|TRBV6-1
ASSGIPPGVRQPQH
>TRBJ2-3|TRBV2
ASSPEIRLTDTQY
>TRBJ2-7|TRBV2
ASSGGTGGRNEQY
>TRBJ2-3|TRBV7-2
ASSPMGLAGVDTQY
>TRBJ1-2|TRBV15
ATSLNTGGNYGYT
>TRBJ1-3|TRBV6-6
ASSRRTGGLSGNTIY
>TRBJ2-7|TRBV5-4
ASSSGLAGSYEQY
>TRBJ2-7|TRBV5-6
ASSRAGPGEQY
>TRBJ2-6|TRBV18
ASSPPRSGANVLT
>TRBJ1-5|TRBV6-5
ASSLQQGQPQH
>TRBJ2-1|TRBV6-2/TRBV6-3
ASSYSRLAQALYNEQF
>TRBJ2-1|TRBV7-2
ASSLSSGAQDYEQF
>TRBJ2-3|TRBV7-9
ASSLLERVAGLSTDTQY
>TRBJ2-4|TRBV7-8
ASSSTDPRGAKNIQY
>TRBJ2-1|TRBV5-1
ASSFSGLPNEQF
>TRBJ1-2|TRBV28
ASSPTGVWGPNYGYT
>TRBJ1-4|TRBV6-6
ASQDRGGATNEKLF
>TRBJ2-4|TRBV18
ASSTTREGQNIQY
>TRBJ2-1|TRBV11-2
ASSLVPKRAQGEQF
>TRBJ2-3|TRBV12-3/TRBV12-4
ASSLLGPDTQY
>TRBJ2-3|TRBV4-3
ASSPGQGGIGTDTQY
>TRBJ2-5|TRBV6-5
ASRRGGRETQY
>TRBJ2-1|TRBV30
AWSPTREKF
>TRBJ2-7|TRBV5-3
ARRAGRSYEQY
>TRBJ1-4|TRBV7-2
ASSGRTGQEKLF
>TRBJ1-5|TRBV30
AWSRQNNQPQH
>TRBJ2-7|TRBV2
ASSDEFAYEQY
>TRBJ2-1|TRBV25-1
ASSDLGTGNEQF
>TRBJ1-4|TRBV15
ATSRDYRVGQGDEKLF
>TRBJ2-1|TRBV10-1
ASSVEGLAGNNEQF
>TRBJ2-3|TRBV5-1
ASSGTSGTDTQY
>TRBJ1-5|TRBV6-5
ASSSGANSNQPQH
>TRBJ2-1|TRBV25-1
ASSERGSSYNEQF
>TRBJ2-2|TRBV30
AWRGDSPTGELF
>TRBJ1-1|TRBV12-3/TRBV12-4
ATDSPLDTEAF
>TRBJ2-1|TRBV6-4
ASSPRSGQF
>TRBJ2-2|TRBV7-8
ASSLDSLHPRLF
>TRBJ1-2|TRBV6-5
ASTRGSTGGYT
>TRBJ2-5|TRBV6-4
ASSVIASGGFGETQY
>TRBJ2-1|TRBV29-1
SVQGAYNEQF
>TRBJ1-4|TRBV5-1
ASSLGGIGEKLF
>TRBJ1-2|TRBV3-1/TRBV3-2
ASSPPQGGLYGYT
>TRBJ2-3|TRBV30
AWREPGLAGGADTQY
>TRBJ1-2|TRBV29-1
SVRDSSFYGYT
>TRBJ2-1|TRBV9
ASSATGTDQDEQF
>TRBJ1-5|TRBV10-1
ASSEYINRCQPQH
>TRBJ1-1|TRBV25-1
ASSETTGGRTEAF